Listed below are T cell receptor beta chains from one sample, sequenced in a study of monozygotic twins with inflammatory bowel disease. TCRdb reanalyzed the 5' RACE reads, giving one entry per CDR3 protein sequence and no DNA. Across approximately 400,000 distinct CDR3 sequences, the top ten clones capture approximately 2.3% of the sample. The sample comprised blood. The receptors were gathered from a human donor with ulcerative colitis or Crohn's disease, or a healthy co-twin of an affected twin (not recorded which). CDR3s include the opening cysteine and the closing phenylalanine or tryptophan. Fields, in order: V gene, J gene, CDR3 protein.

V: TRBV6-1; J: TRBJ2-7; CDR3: CASSTGGEQYF
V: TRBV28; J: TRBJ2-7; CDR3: CASSIRSAHSYEQYF
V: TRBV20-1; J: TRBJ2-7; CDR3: CSALTVVSPYEQYF
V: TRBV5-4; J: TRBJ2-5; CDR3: CASSSGRNQETQYF
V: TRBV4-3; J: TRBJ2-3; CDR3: CASSLSGAREDTQYF
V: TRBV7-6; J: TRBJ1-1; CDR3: CASSLGGVLDGEAFF
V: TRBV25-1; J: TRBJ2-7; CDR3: CASSDLQASYEQYF
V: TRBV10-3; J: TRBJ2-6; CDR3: CAISEPLDRGGSGANVLTF
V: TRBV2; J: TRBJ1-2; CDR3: CASSEGRQRGYTF
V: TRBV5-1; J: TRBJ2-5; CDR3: CASSFGPAIGGETQYF
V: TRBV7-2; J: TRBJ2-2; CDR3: CASSLAYPGIGTGELFF
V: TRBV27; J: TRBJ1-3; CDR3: CASSPRMFRTGFSGNTIYF
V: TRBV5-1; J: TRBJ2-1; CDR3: CASSLTSGDYDEQFF
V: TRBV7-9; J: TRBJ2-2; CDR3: CASNPKTFLDLRGELFF
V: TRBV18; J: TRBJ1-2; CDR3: CASSPGQGGGYTF
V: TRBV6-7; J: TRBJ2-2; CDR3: CASSFFPRTTRATGELFF
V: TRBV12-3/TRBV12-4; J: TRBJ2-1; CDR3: CASSLSRGGLWNEQFF
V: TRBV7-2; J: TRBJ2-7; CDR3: CASSFGTGEYEQYF
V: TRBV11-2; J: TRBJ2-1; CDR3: CASNMIEYEQFF
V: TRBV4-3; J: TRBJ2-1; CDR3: CASSQGLYNEQFF
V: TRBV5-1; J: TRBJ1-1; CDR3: CASSLAGTGDGETEAFF
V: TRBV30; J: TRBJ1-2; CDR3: CAWSVGHTNYGYTF
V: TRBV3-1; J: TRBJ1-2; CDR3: CASSQARTGGNYGYTF
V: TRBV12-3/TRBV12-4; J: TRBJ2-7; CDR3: CASRQGGSDYEQYF
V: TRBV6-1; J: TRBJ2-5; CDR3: CASTQLRGGVETQYF
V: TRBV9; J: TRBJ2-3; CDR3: CASSNSGRNTDTQYF
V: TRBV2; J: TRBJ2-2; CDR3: CASSFSGGNTGELFF
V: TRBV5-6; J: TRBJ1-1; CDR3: CASSRARLYTEAFF
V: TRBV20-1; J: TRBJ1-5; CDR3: CSAADPRERNQPQHF
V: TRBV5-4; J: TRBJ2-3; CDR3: CASSLAADTQYF
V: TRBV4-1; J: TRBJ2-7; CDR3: CASSQGTASTYEQYF
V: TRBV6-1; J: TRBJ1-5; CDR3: CASSAREYSNQPQHF
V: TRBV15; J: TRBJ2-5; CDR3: CATSSPGHFGETQYF
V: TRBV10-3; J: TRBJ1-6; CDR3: CAISETGEFNSPLHF
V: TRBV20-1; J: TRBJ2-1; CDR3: CSARGPGQGFNEQFF
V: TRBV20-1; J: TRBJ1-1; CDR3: CSAGKQGVEAFF
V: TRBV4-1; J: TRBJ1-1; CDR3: CASSRERGRRVTEAFF
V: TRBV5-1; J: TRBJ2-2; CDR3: CASSLNPTGSSGELFF
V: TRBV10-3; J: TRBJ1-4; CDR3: CAISGGANEKLFF
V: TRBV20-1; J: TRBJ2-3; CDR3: CSASAGGGGTDTQYF
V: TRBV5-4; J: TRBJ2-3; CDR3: CASREGTSGGLNTDTQYF
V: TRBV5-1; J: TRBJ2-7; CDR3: CASSLEGSRAYEQYF
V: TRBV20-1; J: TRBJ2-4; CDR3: CSAGGGQGAAAKNIQYF
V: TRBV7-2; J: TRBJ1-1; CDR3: CASSLKGRNTEAFF
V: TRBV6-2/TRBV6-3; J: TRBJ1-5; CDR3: CASTRGGEYSNQPQHF
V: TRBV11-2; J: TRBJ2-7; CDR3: CASSLFLGPSKYEQYF
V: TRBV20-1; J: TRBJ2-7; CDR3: CSAARDGYEQYF
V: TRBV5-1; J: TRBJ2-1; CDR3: CASSLRRTSGPNEQFF
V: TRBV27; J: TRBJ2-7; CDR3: CASRPLGPYEQYF
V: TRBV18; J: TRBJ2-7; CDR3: CASSLEQGGHYEQYF
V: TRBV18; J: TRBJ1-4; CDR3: CASSPDFLNEKLFF